The 2 T cell receptor beta chains presented below share a single source sample, sequenced in a study of T cells after yellow fever vaccination. TCRdb called the 5' RACE reads again in MiXCR, with one record for every CDR3 protein. This repertoire shows about 130,000 distinct CDR3 sequences, roughly 9% found once; its top ten account for roughly 40%. Sequenced here: CD8+ T cells sorted from PBMCs, sampled on the day of the yellow fever booster vaccination. The receptors here all came from a man between 18 and 29 years old who received the YFV17D yellow fever vaccine.

The chain couples TRBV4-3 to TRBJ1-2; D is possibly TRBD1 (5 bases). This CDR3 has 12 amino acids. The V end lost 4 bases, the J end lost 8 bases, and 11 bases lay between the germline ends. The germline V gene encodes CDR1 LGHNA and CDR2 YSLEER. The CDR3 DNA reads as TGCGCCAGCAGCCGGGGGTCGGGGGGCTACACCTTC. Translating gives CASSRGSGGYTF.

This clonotype has a handful of counts. A read error may be the cause here, since a much bigger clone is one base away. This chain uses TRBV4-2 with TRBJ2-5; 7 bases match TRBD2. The CDR3 has 16 amino acids. Germline CDR1 reads LGHNA; CDR2 reads YNFKEQ. V gave up 2 bases and J gave up 1 base; unmatched junction bases: 7. The CDR3 DNA sequence: TGTGCCAGCAGCCAAAGGGATGGGGGGGGCCAAGAGACCCAGTACTTC. Amino acid sequence: CASSQRDGGGQETQYF.